Detailed here is one TCR beta chain. The libraries of TRB cDNA were prepared using 5' RACE with UMI labels. TCRdb reanalyzed the 5' RACE reads and collapses them to one entry per CDR3 protein, without DNA. The ten most abundant clones cover about 1.6% of a sample with fewer than 50,000 distinct CDR3 sequences. Per the germline V gene, CDR1 is SQVTM and CDR2 is ANQGSEA. The CDR3 has 13 residues. Sorting yielded triplicates of about 330,000 cells for each CD8+ T cell subset. The sample comes from a study of CXCR3-negative and CXCR3-positive naive CD8 T cells. This clonotype originated in a human donor in good health. Some clones in this sample may be carry-over from other donors' samples. The chain joins TRBV29-1 to TRBJ2-1. Sequenced sample: naive CXCR3- CD8+ T cells from blood. This sample's subset: CD45RO-CCR7+CD27+CD95- naive CD8+ T cells lacking CXCR3 (TNR3-). This CDR3 reads CSVVRAFYNEQFF.